These 19 T cell receptor beta chains came from one sample sequenced in a study of blood T cell repertoires in COVID-19. Clones were sequenced by immunoSEQ multiplex PCR, and TCRdb holds only the in-frame ones, with some missing. Here the sample spans about 26,000 clones, 90% to 95% being singletons. What was sequenced was peripheral blood. These TCRs come from a human donor in a cohort sampled during active COVID-19.

Worth noting for this clone: One end of the junction fails to match germline, which may point to a read error. Distinct nucleotide sequences in the sample also encode this CDR3. The V gene is TRBV29-1, the J gene TRBJ2-7; 8 bases map to TRBD1. Germline-derived CDR1 and CDR2 are SQVTM and ANQGSEA. The CDR3 covers 19 residues. The CDR3 protein is CSVETVFLVPGTGSYEQYF. The CDR3 coding sequence is TGCAGCGTTGAGACAGTTTTTCTGGTTCCTGGGACAGGCTCCTACGAGCAATACTTC.

This clone was seen once. The chain couples TRBV12-3 or TRBV12-4 to TRBJ2-7, with D uncertain. The CDR3 sequence is 11 residues long. V was trimmed by 6 bases and J by 3 bases, leaving 6 bases between them. Here the CDR3 reads CASSSLYEQYF. CDR3 nucleotides: TGTGCCAGCAGCTCCCTCTACGAGCAGTACTTC.

The V gene is TRBV10-1, the J gene TRBJ2-7, with D perhaps matching TRBD2 (6 bases). This CDR3 is built from 14 residues. The germline V and J ends were trimmed by 8 bases and 2 bases, with 16 bases remaining between them. Germline V lookup: CDR1 WNHNN, CDR2 SYGVQD (reference sequence). CDR3 sequence: CASRGRSSPYEQYF. In DNA, the CDR3 is TGCGCCAGCCGGGGGAGGAGTTCACCCTACGAGCAGTACTTC.

This clone was seen only once. The chain's CDR3 is CASSIFNSGNTIYF. CDR3 bases: TGTGCCAGTAGTATTTTCAACTCTGGAAACACCATATATTTT. The rearrangement joins TRBV19 to TRBJ1-3, with unresolved D. Trimming cost V 3 bases and J 0 bases, with 6 bases left between them. In germline, CDR1 is LNHDA, CDR2 SQIVND (reference sequence). The CDR3 spans 14 residues. The complete variable domain, with remaining parts taken from reference TRBV19 and TRBJ1-3, reads DGGITQSPKYLFRKEGQNVTLSCEQNLNHDAMYWYRQDPGQGLRLIYYSQIVNDFQKGDIAEGYSVSREKKESFPLTVTSAQKNPTAFYLCASSIFNSGNTIYFGEGSWLTVV.

This clone was seen only a few times. This sequence joins TRBV5-8 and TRBJ1-5, with D perhaps TRBD1 (5 bases). Trimming took 4 bases from V and 6 from J, leaving 20 bases between them. Germline loops: CDR1 SGHTS, CDR2 YDEGEE. CDR3 length equals 16 residues. The chain's CDR3 is CASSQRRGVGGQPQHF. The DNA for the CDR3 is TGTGCCAGCAGCCAACGACGGGGGGTCGGAGGTCAGCCCCAGCATTTT.

The chain is built from TRBV24-1 and TRBJ1-5; the match to TRBD1 covers 12 bases. The junction had 2 bases not matched to a gene; V was cut back by 5 bases and J by 1 base. The CDR3 is 16 amino acids. Germline CDR1 reads KGHDR; CDR2 reads SFDVKD. In DNA form, the CDR3 reads TGTGCCACCAGTGGGGGACAGGGGGCGAGCAATCAGCCCCAGCATTTT. This encodes CATSGGQGASNQPQHF.

The DNA for the CDR3 is TGCGCCAGCAGCCCCGGGAGCGGGACAAATGAAAAACTGTTTTTT. Protein sequence: CASSPGSGTNEKLFF. The rearrangement uses TRBV5-1 and TRBJ1-4; D possibly corresponds to TRBD1 (6 bases). Trimming removed 4 bases from V and 5 bases from J, with 15 bases in between. Germline V gene lookup returns CDR1 SGHRS and CDR2 YFSETQ. The CDR3 is 15 residues long.

J is TRBJ1-1 and V is TRBV4-1, with TRBD1 matching over 9 bases. With V trimmed by 4 bases and J by 7 bases, 4 bases remained unmatched. The germline CDR1 and CDR2 sequences are MGHRA and YSYEKL. This CDR3 region has 13 residues. In nucleotides, the CDR3 is TGCGCCAGCAGCCTCGACAGGGGGATTGAAGCTTTCTTT. Translation gives CASSLDRGIEAFF.

The chain carries TRBV9 and TRBJ1-2; D might be TRBD1 (5 bases). The V end was cut by 0 bases, the J end by 5 bases, with 20 bases between. This CDR3 contains 17 residues. Germline values: CDR1 SGDLS, CDR2 YYNGEE. The CDR3, as DNA: TGTGCCAGCAGCGTAGAGACGGTCCCAGGGTTACAGTATGGCTACACCTTC. Translated: CASSVETVPGLQYGYTF.

The chain employs TRBV7-9 and TRBJ2-3; 9 nucleotides match TRBD2. The CDR3 runs to 16 residues. Trimming took 5 bases from V and 0 from J; bases not matched to a gene: 6. Germline V gene data show CDR1 as SEHNR and CDR2 as FQNEAQ (reference sequence). CDR3 residues: CASSLGLASSTDTQYF. For the CDR3, the DNA is TGTGCCAGCAGCCTAGGACTAGCGAGTAGCACAGATACGCAGTATTTT.

This clone was seen a handful of times. V is TRBV2 and J is TRBJ1-5; 7 positions agree with TRBD1. V shed 5 bases, J shed 0 bases, and the junction held 13 bases outside the gene matches. Germline-derived CDR1 and CDR2 are SNHLY and FYNNEI. This CDR3 has 18 amino acids. The CDR3 DNA reads as TGTGCCAGCAGTTCGTGGACAGGTCCTTCTTATAGCAATCAGCCCCAGCATTTT. It encodes CASSSWTGPSYSNQPQHF.

The J gene is TRBJ2-1, the V gene TRBV11-3, with a possible D match to TRBD1 (5 bases). The V gene lost 1 base and the J gene lost 3 bases, with 10 bases spanning the gap. The CDR3 runs 15 residues. Germline V gives CDR1 SGHNT, CDR2 YENEEA. The CDR3 region is CASSLGTGNYNEQFF. In DNA, the CDR3 is TGTGCCAGCAGCTTAGGAACAGGCAACTACAATGAGCAGTTCTTC.

The chain is built from TRBV5-1 and TRBJ2-5, with TRBD2 matching over 10 bases. The germline gives CDR1 SGHRS, CDR2 YFSETQ. The CDR3 runs to 15 residues. V dropped 5 bases and J dropped 2; count of bases not matched to a gene: 6. For the CDR3, the DNA is TGCGCCAGCAGACCCAAGCGGGGGGGACAAGAGACCCAGTACTTC. It encodes CASRPKRGGQETQYF.

The V call is TRBV29-1, the J call TRBJ2-5; a weak D match, TRBD1 (5 bases). Germline values: CDR1 SQVTM, CDR2 ANQGSEA. This CDR3 has 15 amino acids. V was pared by 3 bases and J by 1 base, with 15 bases between. The CDR3 region has the DNA TGCAGCGTTGATCAAGGCACAGGCCGCCAAGAGACCCAGTACTTC. Its protein product is CSVDQGTGRQETQYF.

This rearrangement joins TRBV7-2 to TRBJ2-2; 9 bases are a match to TRBD1. The CDR3 consists of 16 residues. With 5 bases clipped from V and 2 bases from J, the junction kept 6 bases outside the gene matches. Germline V gene lookup returns CDR1 SGHTA and CDR2 FQGNSA. The CDR3 region has the DNA TGTGCCAGCAGCATGCGACAGGGGGTCAACACCGGGGAGCTGTTTTTT. This translates into CASSMRQGVNTGELFF.

This chain uses TRBV5-1 with TRBJ2-1; 11 bases are a match to TRBD2. The CDR3 sequence is 15 residues long. Germline CDR1 reads SGHRS; CDR2 reads YFSETQ. Trimming cost V 0 bases and J 5 bases; bases outside gene matches: 1. CDR3 nucleotides: TGCGCCAGCAGCTTGGCTAGCGGGGGGAACAATGAGCAGTTCTTC. It encodes CASSLASGGNNEQFF.

CDR3 protein: CASSMGLAGVGSQYF. Written as DNA, the CDR3 is TGCGCCAGCAGCATGGGACTAGCGGGAGTTGGGTCGCAGTATTTT. J is TRBJ2-3 and V is TRBV5-1, with 14 positions matching TRBD2. Trimming removed 4 bases from V and 10 bases from J; junction bases left unmatched: 8. This CDR3 is built from 15 residues. CDR1 and CDR2 (germline): SGHRS, YFSETQ.

The CDR3 region is CASSQRGGFSYGYTF. The CDR3 DNA reads as TGTGCCAGCAGCCAGCGAGGGGGCTTTAGCTATGGCTACACCTTC. The chain has TRBV3-1 (or the pseudogene TRBV3-2) and TRBJ1-2; 7 positions agree with TRBD1. The V gene's germline CDR1 is LGHDT and CDR2 YNNKEL (reference sequence). V lost 3 bases to trimming and J lost 4 bases; unmatched junction nucleotides: 8. The CDR3 length is 15 residues.

The CDR3 reads CASRGKGLLGYEQYF. CDR3 bases: TGTGCCAGCAGAGGGAAGGGACTACTGGGCTACGAGCAGTACTTC. This chain uses TRBV6-5 with TRBJ2-7; 7 positions match TRBD2. This CDR3 spans 15 amino acids. Germline values: CDR1 MNHEY, CDR2 SVGAGI. Trimming took 6 bases from V and 3 from J; bases not matched to a gene: 11.